This entry features one T cell receptor beta chain sequence. These data originate in a study of regulatory T cells in long-lasting Graves disease. V was clipped by 0 bases and J by 7 bases; unmatched bases: 8. The germline gives CDR1 LNHNV, CDR2 YYDKDF (reference sequence). CDR3 length: 15 amino acids. The time point denotes: newly diagnosed GD, antithyroid drugs for less than 3 months. PBMCs provided the RNA from which the TCR library was made. American Thyroid Association guidelines were used to diagnose Graves' disease. Construction of the TCR beta libraries employed iRepertoire HTBI primers in conjunction with Arm-PCR of CDR3 regions. TCRdb called the multiplex PCR reads again in MiXCR, with one record for every CDR3 protein. Of 360,000 or so distinct CDR3 sequences in the sample, 10% to 15% were seen once. These data were also filed under a second study, of T cells in Graves' hyperthyroidism and ophthalmopathy.

The receptor comes from a woman younger than 35 with Graves disease. The sequencing here drew on peripheral blood mononuclear cells (PBMCs), taken at new diagnosis, from a patient treated with antithyroid drugs. V usage is TRBV15 and J usage is TRBJ2-5, with TRBD2 identical over 7 bases. CDR3 region: CATSREQAGEGTQYF. The CDR3 bases are TGTGCCACCAGCAGAGAACAGGCGGGAGAGGGGACCCAGTACTTC.